This TCR beta chain appears in the sequencing data of a study of blood T cells in healthy people across ages. Together with a sample-barcoded 5' primer, a J-beta primer mix was included in a second PCR lasting about 7 to 12 cycles. Each cDNA molecule was tagged by a template-switch adaptor that had 12 random nucleotides. TCRdb reprocessed the 5' RACE reads via MiXCR and lists one record per CDR3 protein. The table has about 1.8 million distinct CDR3 sequences, around half seen once. A minimum of 6 million PBMCs was isolated per sample. V was shortened by 3 bases and J by 1 base, with 12 bases between the two germline ends. Germline V gene data show CDR1 as SGHTA and CDR2 as FQGNSA. The CDR3 is 15 residues long. Of note for this clonotype: The antigen is undetermined.

Study conclusions and caveats: Diversity of TCR beta per million T cells declined in a roughly linear way with age. The lack of PBMC sorting stopped any conclusive naive versus antigen-experienced comparison.

The sequenced sample was blood. This sequence was found in a woman aged 40 to 50 in good health. The chain joins TRBV7-2 to TRBJ2-5; perhaps TRBD1 as D (6 bases). The DNA for the CDR3 is TGTGCCAGCAGCTTCGGGACATCGCTCCAAGAGACCCAGTACTTC. Its protein is CASSFGTSLQETQYF. The variable domain in full, completed from reference TRBV7-2 and TRBJ2-5, reads GAGVSQSPSNKVTEKGKDVELRCDPISGHTALYWYRQSLGQGLEFLIYFQGNSAPDKSGLPSDRFSAERTGGSVSTLTIQRTQQEDSAVYLCASSFGTSLQETQYFGPGTRLLVL.